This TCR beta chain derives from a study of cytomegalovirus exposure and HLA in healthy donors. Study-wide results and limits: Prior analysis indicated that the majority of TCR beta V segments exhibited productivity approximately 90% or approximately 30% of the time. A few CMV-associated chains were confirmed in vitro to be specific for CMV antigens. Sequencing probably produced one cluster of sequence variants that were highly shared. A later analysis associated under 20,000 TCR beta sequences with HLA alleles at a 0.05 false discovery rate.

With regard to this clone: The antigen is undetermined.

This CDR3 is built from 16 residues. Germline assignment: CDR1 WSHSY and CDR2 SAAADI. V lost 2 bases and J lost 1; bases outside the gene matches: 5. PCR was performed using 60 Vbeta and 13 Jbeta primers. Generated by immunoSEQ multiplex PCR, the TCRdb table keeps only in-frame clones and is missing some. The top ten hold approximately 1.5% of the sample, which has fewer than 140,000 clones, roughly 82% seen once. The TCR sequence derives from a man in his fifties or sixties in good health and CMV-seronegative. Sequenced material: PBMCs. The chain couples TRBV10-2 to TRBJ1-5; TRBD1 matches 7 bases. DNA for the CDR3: TGCGCCAGCAGTGAGAGGGGGCGAAACAGCAATCAGCCCCAGCATTTT. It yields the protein CASSERGRNSNQPQHF.